One sample yielded the 15 T cell receptor beta chains listed below, sequenced in a study of cytomegalovirus exposure and HLA in healthy donors. PCR used 60 Vbeta primers and 13 Jbeta primers. Method: immunoSEQ multiplex PCR; TCRdb's copy keeps in-frame clones and lacks some. The sample includes about 200,000 clones, 75% to 80% of them seen just once. Sample: PBMCs. Receptor source: a man aged 18 to 35 in good health and CMV-seronegative.

The CDR3 region is CASSVWGTGGSEAFF. The CDR3 bases are TGTGCCAGCAGTGTATGGGGGACAGGGGGTAGTGAAGCTTTCTTT. The chain employs TRBV2 and TRBJ1-1; 11 bases are a match to TRBD1. Germline V gene lookup returns CDR1 SNHLY and CDR2 FYNNEI. The CDR3 runs to 15 residues. Trimming cost V 4 bases and J 7 bases; bases outside gene matches: 8.

The chain uses TRBV6-6 and TRBJ2-5; TRBD2 aligns across 9 bases. V dropped 0 bases and J dropped 2; count of bases not matched to a gene: 1. CDR3 size: 15 residues. In germline, CDR1 is MNHNY, CDR2 SVGAGI (reference sequence). The CDR3 sequence is CASSYSGLAQETQYF. CDR3 sequence (DNA): TGTGCCAGCAGTTACTCTGGACTAGCGCAAGAGACCCAGTACTTC.

The chain links TRBV9 to TRBJ1-1; 10 nucleotides agree with TRBD1. Germline CDR1 and CDR2: SGDLS and YYNGEE. This CDR3 is built from 19 residues. The V and J ends lost 0 bases and 8 bases, in that order; junction bases with no gene match: 19. CDR3 in DNA: TGTGCCAGCAGCGTAGCTACTAAAGTTACAGGACAGGGGGGGACCGAAGCTTTCTTT. Translated: CASSVATKVTGQGGTEAFF.

This clone was seen only a few times. The V and J genes are TRBV25-1 and TRBJ1-2; the match to TRBD1 covers 7 bases. J was trimmed by 5 bases and V by 0 bases; bases with no gene match: 6. The CDR3 is made up of 15 amino acids. The germline gives CDR1 MGHDK, CDR2 SYGVNS. Here the CDR3 DNA reads TGTGCCAGCAGTGAATACGGTCAGGGGGGTTATGGCTACACCTTC. It translates to CASSEYGQGGYGYTF.

V gene TRBV30 combines with J gene TRBJ1-6; tentative D call: TRBD1 (6 bases). The length of the CDR3 is 16 residues. Germline values: CDR1 GTSNPN, CDR2 SVGIG (reference sequence). The V end was cut by 6 bases, the J end by 10 bases, with 25 bases between. CDR3 DNA sequence: TGTGCCTGCATATTCATCCAGGGGAAAGAAAACTCACCCCTCCACTTT. Its protein product is CACIFIQGKENSPLHF. The full variable domain, with the rest looked up from reference TRBV30 and TRBJ1-6, is SQTIHQWPATLVQPVGSPLSLECTVEGTSNPNLYWYRQAAGRGLQLLFYSVGIGQISSEVPQNLSASRPQDRQFILSSKKLLLSDSGFYLCACIFIQGKENSPLHFGNGTRLTVT.

V is TRBV12-5 and J is TRBJ2-5; a possible D gene is TRBD2 (7 bases). The CDR3 sequence is 14 residues long. The V and J ends lost 5 bases and 1 base respectively, with 11 bases between them. The germline V gene has CDR1 LGHNT and CDR2 FRNRAP. In DNA form, the CDR3 reads TGTGCTAGTGGTCCCCGGGGGGCCCAAGAGACCCAGTACTTC. Amino acid sequence: CASGPRGAQETQYF.

The gene calls are TRBV28 and TRBJ2-7, with 10 bases matching TRBD1. Trimming cost V 3 bases and J 7 bases; bases outside gene matches: 9. The CDR3 runs to 15 residues. Germline lookup yields CDR1 MDHEN and CDR2 SYDVKM. The CDR3, as DNA: TGTGCCAGCAGTTTCGTCGGGACAGGGGCGCGTGAGCAGTACTTC. Protein product: CASSFVGTGAREQYF. Combining the CDR3 with reference TRBV28 and TRBJ2-7 gives the whole variable domain DVKVTQSSRYLVKRTGEKVFLECVQDMDHENMFWYRQDPGLGLRLIYFSYDVKMKEKGDIPEGYSVSREKKERFSLILESASTNQTSMYLCASSFVGTGAREQYFGPGTRLTVT.

The J gene is TRBJ2-7, the V gene TRBV30; 11 bases map to TRBD1. The CDR3 loop spans 15 amino acids. V was clipped by 2 bases and J by 7 bases; unmatched bases: 10. Germline V CDR1 and CDR2: GTSNPN, SVGIG (reference sequence). In nucleotides, the CDR3 is TGTGCCTGGAGTTCTTCGGGGACAGGGGGTCGTGAGCAGTACTTC. Translating it yields CAWSSSGTGGREQYF.

The chain couples TRBV2 to TRBJ1-2; D not resolved. The CDR3 is 11 amino acids. CDR1 is SNHLY, CDR2 FYNNEI, per germline. V lost 2 bases and J 7 bases, leaving 5 bases between the germline ends. The CDR3 reads CASSEPSGYTF. DNA for the CDR3: TGTGCCAGCAGTGAACCGTCTGGCTACACCTTC.

This chain joins TRBV28 and TRBJ2-1; a possible D gene is TRBD1 (5 bases). Germline-derived CDR1 and CDR2 are MDHEN and SYDVKM. The CDR3 spans 12 residues. V lost 5 bases and J 6 bases, leaving 8 bases between the germline ends. CDR3: CASSQGFNEQFF. The CDR3 DNA is TGTGCCAGCAGTCAGGGATTCAATGAGCAGTTCTTC.

The chain carries TRBV5-1 and TRBJ2-7; the D gene is possibly TRBD2 (5 bases). The V and J ends lost 4 bases and 2 bases respectively, with 13 bases between them. There are 14 residues in the CDR3. Germline V gene lookup returns CDR1 SGHRS and CDR2 YFSETQ. CDR3 DNA sequence: TGCGCCAGCAGCGTCGGGGAAGATCCCTACGAGCAGTACTTC. Protein product: CASSVGEDPYEQYF.

This clone turned up a few times. The chain couples TRBV9 to TRBJ1-3; D is perhaps TRBD1 (6 bases). Between the trimmed V and J ends, which lost 0 bases and 1 base, there was a span of 11 bases. CDR3 length equals 16 residues. Germline CDR1 SGDLS, CDR2 YYNGEE. For the CDR3, the DNA is TGTGCCAGCAGCGTAGAAAGCCAGGGGTCTGGAAACACCATATATTTT. This gives the protein CASSVESQGSGNTIYF.

The chain recombines TRBV6-5 with TRBJ2-7; TRBD1 agrees at 10 bases. The CDR3 runs 15 residues. Trimming took 4 bases from V and 7 from J; bases not matched to a gene: 10. Per germline, CDR1 MNHEY and CDR2 SVGAGI. Here the CDR3 DNA reads TGTGCCAGCAGTTCGGTCGGGGGACAGGGGTTGGAGCAGTACTTC. It is translated as CASSSVGGQGLEQYF.

The chain uses TRBV11-3 and TRBJ2-7; D might be TRBD1 (6 bases). CDR1 and CDR2 (germline): SGHNT, YENEEA. The CDR3 contains 14 residues. Trimming pared 5 bases from V and 3 bases from J, leaving 14 bases between. The CDR3 bases are TGTGCCAGCAGCCCCCGGGACACCTTCTACGAGCAGTACTTC. It codes for CASSPRDTFYEQYF.

This clone was recorded a few times. The chain recombines TRBV9 with TRBJ1-1, with 8 bases lining up with TRBD1. CDR1 is SGDLS, CDR2 YYNGEE, per germline. This CDR3 has 18 residues. Germline trimming cut 1 base from V and 2 bases from J; bases unmatched to any gene: 13. Here the CDR3 DNA reads TGTGCCAGCAGCGTACCCGAAGACAGGGGAAACGTTAACACTGAAGCTTTCTTT. Its protein is CASSVPEDRGNVNTEAFF.